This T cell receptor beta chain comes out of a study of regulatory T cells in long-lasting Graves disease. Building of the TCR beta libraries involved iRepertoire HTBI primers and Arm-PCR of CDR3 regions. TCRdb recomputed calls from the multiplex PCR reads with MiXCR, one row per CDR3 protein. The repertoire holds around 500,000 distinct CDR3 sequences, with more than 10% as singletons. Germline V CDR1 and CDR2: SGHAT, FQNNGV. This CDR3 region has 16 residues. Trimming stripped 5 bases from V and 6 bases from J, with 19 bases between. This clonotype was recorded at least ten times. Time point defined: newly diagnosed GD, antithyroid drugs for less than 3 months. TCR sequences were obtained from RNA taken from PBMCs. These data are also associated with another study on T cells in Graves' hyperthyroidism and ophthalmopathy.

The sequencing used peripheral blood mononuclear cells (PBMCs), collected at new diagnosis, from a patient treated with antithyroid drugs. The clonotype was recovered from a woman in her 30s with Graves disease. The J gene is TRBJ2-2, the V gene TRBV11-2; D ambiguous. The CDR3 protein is CASSGGALNMAGELFF. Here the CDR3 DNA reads TGTGCCAGCAGCGGTGGAGCGTTGAATATGGCCGGGGAGCTGTTTTTT.